One sample yielded the 19 T cell receptor beta chains listed below, sequenced in a study of vaccination and CD4 T cells after COVID-19. The Oncomine TCR Beta short-read assay was applied to DNA of cultured CD4+ T cells. MiXCR, applied by TCRdb to the PCR reads, yields one record per CDR3 protein. Among about 14,000 distinct CDR3 sequences listed, approximately 50% were seen once. Treatment of the sample: approximately 11-day PBMC culture with coronavirus spike peptide pools or control peptides (ViraFEST assay). The antigens for these receptors are not known. The material sequenced was CD4+ T cells from blood, cultured in vitro. These TCRs come from a human donor who had recovered from COVID-19.

V and J are TRBV20-1 and TRBJ2-3, with D unresolved. The CDR3 consists of 11 residues. Germline lookup yields CDR1 DFQATT and CDR2 SNEGSKA (reference sequence). V lost 3 bases to trimming and J lost 5 bases, with 6 bases between them. CDR3 coding DNA: TGCAGTGCTAGTGAGGAAGATACGCAGTATTTT. The encoded protein is CSASEEDTQYF.

This sequence joins TRBV2 and TRBJ1-1; perhaps TRBD1 as D (5 bases). The CDR3 has 15 amino acids. The germline V and J ends were trimmed by 2 bases and 0 bases, with 10 bases remaining between them. Germline V gene lookup returns CDR1 SNHLY and CDR2 FYNNEI. The DNA for the CDR3 is TGTGCCAGCAGTGAATTTCCAGGGCTGAACACTGAAGCTTTCTTT. Encoded protein: CASSEFPGLNTEAFF.

This sequence joins TRBV27 and TRBJ1-6, with 8 bases matching TRBD1. The CDR3 is 19 residues long. CDR1 and CDR2 from the germline V gene are MNHEY and SMNVEV (reference sequence). Trimming took 1 base from V and 0 from J; bases not matched to a gene: 8. The CDR3 is CASSLFQGAGSSYNSPLHF. For the CDR3, the DNA is TGTGCCAGCAGTTTATTTCAGGGGGCCGGGAGCTCCTATAATTCACCCCTCCACTTT.

This rearrangement joins TRBV20-1 to TRBJ1-2; 7 bases are a match to TRBD1. J was trimmed by 8 bases and V by 0 bases; bases with no gene match: 6. Germline V CDR1 and CDR2: DFQATT, SNEGSKA (reference sequence). This CDR3 region has 13 residues. Here the CDR3 DNA reads TGCAGTGCTAGAGATCAGACAGGGACAGGCTACACCTTC. This codes for CSARDQTGTGYTF.

The rearrangement uses TRBV24-1 and TRBJ2-3, with D possibly matching TRBD2 (7 bases). V lost 1 base and J lost 6, with 16 bases in between. Germline V gene lookup returns CDR1 KGHDR and CDR2 SFDVKD. The CDR3 sequence is 16 residues long. The DNA of the CDR3 is TGTGCCACCAGTGATTTCTCGGGGGGCAATTCGGATACGCAGTATTTT. It translates to CATSDFSGGNSDTQYF.

This rearrangement joins TRBV21-1 to TRBJ1-1. TRBV21-1 is listed as a pseudogene. This CDR3 is 17 amino acids long. Here the CDR3 reads CASSKVGGRDWDTEAFF. The CDR3, as DNA: TGTGCCAGCAGCAAAGTGGGGGGGAGGGATTGGGACACTGAAGCTTTCTTT.

The chain employs TRBV30 and TRBJ1-5; no firm D call. The CDR3 totals 14 residues. Germline V lookup: CDR1 GTSNPN, CDR2 SVGIG (reference sequence). V was cut by 3 bases and J by 5 bases, with 14 bases left in between. In nucleotides, the CDR3 is TGTGCCTGGAGGGGGATAGGACCTCATCAGCCCCAGCATTTT. This codes for CAWRGIGPHQPQHF.

This chain uses TRBV20-1 with TRBJ2-5; D is tentatively TRBD1 or TRBD2 (5 bases each). Trimming removed 4 bases at V and 1 base at J, with 19 bases between. The V gene's germline CDR1 is DFQATT and CDR2 SNEGSKA (reference sequence). CDR3 length equals 16 residues. CDR3 nucleotide sequence: TGCAGTGCTATAAGGGCGGCAGGGAGAACCCAAGAGACCCAGTACTTC. This translates into CSAIRAAGRTQETQYF.

This clonotype was seen more than once but under ten times. V gene TRBV2 combines with J gene TRBJ1-1; 8 bases match TRBD1. Germline trimming cut 5 bases from V and 5 bases from J; bases unmatched to any gene: 4. This CDR3 has 13 amino acids. CDR1 and CDR2 (germline): SNHLY, FYNNEI. This chain's CDR3 is CASSIQGATEAFF. The DNA for the CDR3 is TGTGCCAGCAGTATCCAGGGGGCAACTGAAGCTTTCTTT.

This clonotype has only a few counts. The gene calls are TRBV20-1 and TRBJ2-5; 8 positions agree with TRBD2. The CDR3 loop spans 14 amino acids. In germline, CDR1 is DFQATT, CDR2 SNEGSKA (reference sequence). Trimming removed 7 bases from V and 1 base from J; junction bases left unmatched: 8. The CDR3 spells CSVLAGRSQETQYF. The CDR3 DNA reads as TGCAGTGTCTTAGCGGGACGGTCCCAAGAGACCCAGTACTTC.

The chain has TRBV5-4 and TRBJ2-3; D is undetermined. Trimming stripped 0 bases from V and 2 bases from J, with 4 bases between. The CDR3 is made up of 13 amino acids. Germline CDR1 SGHNT, CDR2 YYREEE (reference sequence). CDR3 bases: TGTGCCAGCAGCTTGGAGGCCACAGATACGCAGTATTTT. It translates to CASSLEATDTQYF.

By proportion, this clonotype is large. The chain couples TRBV29-1 to TRBJ1-1, with 9 bases matching TRBD1. Trimming took 7 bases from V and 6 from J; bases not matched to a gene: 18. The CDR3 totals 16 residues. The V gene's germline CDR1 is SQVTM and CDR2 ANQGSEA. The CDR3, as DNA: TGCAGCGCCCCGAGGGGACAGGGTTTTGGAGGGGCTGAAGCTTTCTTT. Its translation: CSAPRGQGFGGAEAFF.

CDR3: CASSLLGVGNTEAFF. CDR3 coding DNA: TGTGCCAGCAGCTTACTGGGGGTAGGGAACACTGAAGCTTTCTTT. J is TRBJ1-1 and V is TRBV5-6; D may be TRBD1 (5 bases). V dropped 2 bases and J dropped 1 base, with 12 bases sitting between them. Per germline, CDR1 SGHDT and CDR2 YYEEEE. CDR3 length: 15 amino acids.

The chain recombines TRBV6-1 with TRBJ2-1; D gene ambiguous. Germline assignment: CDR1 MNHNS and CDR2 SASEGT. This CDR3 region has 13 residues. V was clipped by 4 bases and J by 7 bases, with 11 bases between them. The CDR3 reads CASSAHGRNEQFF. The CDR3 DNA reads as TGTGCCAGCAGTGCCCACGGTAGAAATGAGCAGTTCTTC.

This chain uses TRBV7-3 with TRBJ2-3, with unresolved D. The CDR3 has 14 residues. Trimming stripped 5 bases from V and 0 bases from J, with 9 bases between. Per germline, CDR1 SGHTA and CDR2 FQGTGA. The CDR3, as DNA: TGTGCCAGCAGCCCTATGGGAAGCACAGATACGCAGTATTTT. This sequence encodes CASSPMGSTDTQYF.

The rearrangement joins TRBV7-3 to TRBJ2-6, with 7 bases matching TRBD1. The length of the CDR3 is 15 residues. CDR1 and CDR2 (germline): SGHTA, FQGTGA. V lost 6 bases and J lost 2; bases outside the gene matches: 4. DNA of the CDR3: TGTGCCAGCAGGACTGGGACAGCTGGGGCCAACGTCCTGACTTTC. It specifies CASRTGTAGANVLTF.

The rearrangement uses TRBV6-1 and TRBJ1-2; 7 bases align to TRBD1. This CDR3 is built from 14 residues. CDR1 and CDR2 (germline): MNHNS, SASEGT. The V gene end was trimmed by 6 bases and the J gene end by 5 bases; junction bases not matched to a gene: 9. The CDR3 here is CASSLQGGSYGYTF. DNA of the CDR3: TGTGCCAGCAGCCTACAAGGGGGCAGTTATGGCTACACCTTC.

This chain links TRBV11-2 with TRBJ2-3; no clear D gene. The germline V gene has CDR1 SGHAT and CDR2 FQNNGV. The length of the CDR3 is 14 residues. The V gene lost 0 bases and the J gene lost 4 bases, with 8 bases spanning the gap. As DNA, the CDR3 is TGTGCCAGCAGCTTAGATCGATGGGCAGATACGCAGTATTTT. Amino acid sequence: CASSLDRWADTQYF.

The chain employs TRBV5-1 and TRBJ1-3; tentatively, D is TRBD1 (5 bases). Trimming took off 0 bases at V and 2 bases at J, with 6 bases between the two ends. Germline assignment: CDR1 SGHRS and CDR2 YFSETQ. The CDR3 loop spans 14 amino acids. CDR3 nucleotide sequence: TGCGCCAGCAGCTTGGGGGGCACTGGAAACACCATATATTTT. It translates to CASSLGGTGNTIYF. The full variable domain, with the rest looked up from reference TRBV5-1 and TRBJ1-3, is KAGVTQTPRYLIKTRGQQVTLSCSPISGHRSVSWYQQTPGQGLQFLFEYFSETQRNKGNFPGRFSGRQFSNSRSEMNVSTLELGDSALYLCASSLGGTGNTIYFGEGSWLTVV.